A single sample gave rise to the 20 T cell receptor beta chains below, sequenced in a study of cytotoxic CD8 clonotypes in ibrutinib-treated CLL. The data were produced by immunoSEQ multiplex PCR, yet TCRdb's version contains in-frame clones alone and is incomplete. Found here are 150,000 to 250,000 clones, roughly 72% of them singletons; the top ten hold roughly 13%. The sample consisted of PBMCs, taken after 24 months of ibrutinib treatment. Source of these receptors: a human donor with chronic lymphocytic leukemia.

The chain is built from TRBV29-1 and TRBJ1-5, with 11 bases identical to TRBD1. Germline CDR1 reads SQVTM; CDR2 reads ANQGSEA. This CDR3 spans 17 amino acids. The V and J ends lost 1 base and 2 bases, in that order; junction bases with no gene match: 7. The CDR3 DNA sequence: TGCAGCGTTGAAGCTTGGACAGGGGGCGTTGGCAATCAGCCCCAGCATTTT. Its protein product is CSVEAWTGGVGNQPQHF.

V and J are TRBV27 and TRBJ2-1; D call uncertain. CDR1 and CDR2 from the germline V gene are MNHEY and SMNVEV (reference sequence). Trimming stripped 3 bases from V and 0 bases from J, with 12 bases between. The CDR3 consists of 16 residues. CDR3 protein: CASSFEVPSSYNEQFF. The CDR3 nucleotides are TGTGCCAGCAGTTTTGAGGTTCCCTCCTCCTACAATGAGCAGTTCTTC.

The gene calls are TRBV11-2 and TRBJ2-1, with a weak D call TRBD1 (5 bases). The CDR3 has 15 residues. Trimming left V 0 bases short and J 7 bases short, with 13 bases between. Looked up from germline, CDR1 is SGHAT and CDR2 is FQNNGV. The CDR3 sequence: CASSLDLGLPNEQFF. CDR3 coding DNA: TGTGCCAGCAGCTTAGACTTGGGGCTTCCGAATGAGCAGTTCTTC. The full variable domain, completed using reference TRBV11-2 and TRBJ2-1, is EAGVAQSPRYKIIEKRQSVAFWCNPISGHATLYWYQQILGQGPKLLIQFQNNGVVDDSQLPKDRFSAERLKGVDSTLKIQPAKLEDSAVYLCASSLDLGLPNEQFFGPGTRLTVL.

The rearrangement uses TRBV4-1 and TRBJ2-3, with 8 bases that match TRBD2. The germline V gene has CDR1 MGHRA and CDR2 YSYEKL. V lost 4 bases to trimming and J lost 3 bases; unmatched junction nucleotides: 6. The CDR3 has 15 amino acids. As DNA, the CDR3 is TGCGCCAGCAGCCCTTGGAGCGGGAGTACAGATACGCAGTATTTT. Translating gives CASSPWSGSTDTQYF.

This chain joins TRBV28 and TRBJ1-3, with 7 bases fitting TRBD1. The V gene's germline CDR1 is MDHEN and CDR2 SYDVKM. The J segment lost 0 bases and the V segment lost 5 bases, leaving 10 bases of the junction unmatched. The CDR3 spans 17 residues. The CDR3: CASSPGTVYTSGNTIYF. The DNA for the CDR3 is TGTGCCAGCAGTCCCGGGACAGTCTATACCTCTGGAAACACCATATATTTT.

V gene TRBV7-2 combines with J gene TRBJ1-2; D gene unclear. The CDR3 contains 13 residues. From germline, CDR1 is SGHTA and CDR2 FQGNSA. V lost 2 bases and J 8 bases, leaving 12 bases between the germline ends. CDR3 region: CASSLRAREGYTF. The CDR3 bases are TGTGCCAGCAGCTTAAGGGCCAGAGAGGGCTACACCTTC.

The CDR3, as DNA: TGTGCCAGCAGCTTCCTGACCCGGAATGAGCAGTTCTTC. It translates to CASSFLTRNEQFF. This rearrangement joins TRBV5-6 to TRBJ2-1, with D hard to call. Trimming cost V 2 bases and J 7 bases, with 10 bases left between them. Germline V CDR1 and CDR2: SGHDT, YYEEEE. This CDR3 contains 13 residues.

The chain employs TRBV7-9 and TRBJ1-4, with unresolved D. Germline lookup yields CDR1 SEHNR and CDR2 FQNEAQ (reference sequence). CDR3 size: 15 residues. The V gene lost 5 bases and the J gene lost 0 bases, with 10 bases spanning the gap. The CDR3 protein is CASSAGRPTNEKLFF. DNA of the CDR3: TGTGCCAGCAGCGCCGGCCGGCCAACTAATGAAAAACTGTTTTTT. Full variable domain (rest looked up from reference TRBV7-9 and TRBJ1-4): DTGVSQNPRHKITKRGQNVTFRCDPISEHNRLYWYRQTLGQGPEFLTYFQNEAQLEKSRLLSDRFSAERPKGSFSTLEIQRTEQGDSAMYLCASSAGRPTNEKLFFGSGTQLSVL.

V is TRBV9 and J is TRBJ2-7, with 11 bases identical to TRBD1. Trimming removed 3 bases from V and 3 bases from J; junction bases left unmatched: 5. Germline CDR1 is SGDLS and CDR2 is YYNGEE. This CDR3 has 15 amino acids. CDR3 loop: CASSGTGTGGYEQYF. The CDR3, as DNA: TGTGCCAGCAGCGGGACCGGGACAGGGGGCTACGAGCAGTACTTC. Together with reference TRBV9 and TRBJ2-7, the CDR3 gives the full variable domain: DSGVTQTPKHLITATGQRVTLRCSPRSGDLSVYWYQQSLDQGLQFLIQYYNGEERAKGNILERFSAQQFPDLHSELNLSSLELGDSALYFCASSGTGTGGYEQYFGPGTRLTVT.

The J gene is TRBJ2-2, the V gene TRBV28; D is perhaps TRBD2 (6 bases). V was shortened by 6 bases and J by 6 bases, with 8 bases between the two germline ends. In germline, CDR1 is MDHEN, CDR2 SYDVKM. This CDR3 has 12 residues. CDR3 coding DNA: TGTGCCAGCAGGGGACTTGCCGGGGAGCTGTTTTTT. This encodes CASRGLAGELFF.

The V and J genes are TRBV5-5 and TRBJ2-7; 8 nucleotides align to TRBD2. V dropped 6 bases and J dropped 6; count of bases not matched to a gene: 14. This CDR3 is built from 15 residues. Germline-derived CDR1 and CDR2 are SGHKS and YYEKEE (reference sequence). CDR3 residues: CASTSPRGGLGEQYF. The CDR3, as DNA: TGTGCCAGCACTTCCCCCCGGGGGGGGCTCGGCGAGCAGTACTTC.

This chain uses TRBV29-1 with TRBJ2-7; 10 bases fit TRBD1. V shed 2 bases, J shed 6 bases, and the junction held 13 bases outside the gene matches. The CDR3 length is 16 residues. Germline V gene data show CDR1 as SQVTM and CDR2 as ANQGSEA. CDR3 DNA: TGCAGCGTTGAATTTTTAGGGGGGACAGGGGTAGGCGAGCAGTACTTC. It yields the protein CSVEFLGGTGVGEQYF.

The chain carries TRBV11-2 and TRBJ2-1; D remains ambiguous. Germline values: CDR1 SGHAT, CDR2 FQNNGV. The CDR3 has 15 residues. Trimming took off 2 bases at V and 12 bases at J, with 20 bases between the two ends. The CDR3 bases are TGTGCCAGCAGCTTAAGGGTCGAGTCCTCACTGCCGCAGTTCTTC. This sequence encodes CASSLRVESSLPQFF.

The V gene is TRBV5-4, the J gene TRBJ2-1, with no clear D. Trimming removed 0 bases at V and 4 bases at J, with 5 bases between. Germline-derived CDR1 and CDR2 are SGHNT and YYREEE (reference sequence). This CDR3 comprises 13 residues. CDR3 DNA: TGTGCCAGCAGCTTGGGCCAGTACAATGAGCAGTTCTTC. It codes for CASSLGQYNEQFF.

A word on this clone: Other DNA sequences from this sample encode an identical CDR3 as well. The gene calls are TRBV29-1 and TRBJ2-3; D perhaps matches TRBD1 (6 bases). Germline V gene sequence: CDR1 SQVTM, CDR2 ANQGSEA. Trimming cost V 4 bases and J 3 bases, with 8 bases left between them. There are 12 residues in the CDR3. CDR3: CSVGQGTDTQYF. The CDR3 DNA reads TGCAGCGTTGGCCAGGGGACAGATACGCAGTATTTT.

This clone was picked up a small number of times. V usage is TRBV5-1 and J usage is TRBJ1-5; tentatively, D is TRBD1 (5 bases). From germline, CDR1 is SGHRS and CDR2 YFSETQ. V was shortened by 4 bases and J by 2 bases, with 10 bases between the two germline ends. CDR3 length: 14 residues. CDR3 protein: CASSQGGGNQPQHF. CDR3 nucleotides: TGCGCCAGCAGCCAGGGCGGCGGCAATCAGCCCCAGCATTTT.

J is TRBJ2-3 and V is TRBV29-1; D remains ambiguous. This CDR3 has 14 residues. Looked up from germline, CDR1 is SQVTM and CDR2 is ANQGSEA. V was cut by 3 bases and J by 1 base, with 11 bases left in between. This CDR3 reads CSVEAGPRTDTQYF. The CDR3 bases are TGCAGCGTTGAGGCAGGACCCCGCACAGATACGCAGTATTTT.

This clone showed up just once. This rearrangement joins TRBV19 to TRBJ2-2; 8 bases map to TRBD2. Trimming cost V 4 bases and J 4 bases; bases outside gene matches: 8. Germline CDR1 and CDR2: LNHDA and SQIVND (reference sequence). The CDR3 runs 16 residues. The CDR3 DNA reads TGTGCCAGTAGTAGAGCTACTAGCGGCGCCACCGGGGAGCTGTTTTTT. Residues: CASSRATSGATGELFF. The whole variable domain, filled in from reference TRBV19 and TRBJ2-2, reads DGGITQSPKYLFRKEGQNVTLSCEQNLNHDAMYWYRQDPGQGLRLIYYSQIVNDFQKGDIAEGYSVSREKKESFPLTVTSAQKNPTAFYLCASSRATSGATGELFFGEGSRLTVL.

This clone was picked up one time. The V and J genes are TRBV30 and TRBJ2-1; D may be TRBD2 (6 bases). The length of the CDR3 is 14 residues. Germline CDR1 reads GTSNPN; CDR2 reads SVGIG (reference sequence). V was pared by 2 bases and J by 8 bases, with 16 bases between. Written as DNA, the CDR3 is TGTGCCTGGAGTACGTCCGACTGGGACTATGAGCAGTTCTTC. It codes for CAWSTSDWDYEQFF.

V and J are TRBV11-2 and TRBJ2-1; possible D gene TRBD2, 6 bases. The germline CDR1 and CDR2 sequences are SGHAT and FQNNGV. Between the trimmed V and J ends, which lost 1 base and 10 bases, there was a span of 11 bases. The CDR3 is made up of 13 amino acids. The CDR3 reads CASSLVRTSEQFF. CDR3 DNA sequence: TGTGCCAGCAGCTTAGTGCGAACTAGCGAGCAGTTCTTC.